One sample yielded the 5 T cell receptor beta chains listed below, sequenced in a study of blood T cell repertoires in COVID-19. Some clones are missing from TCRdb's copy, which holds only in-frame ones; the method was immunoSEQ multiplex PCR. The sample carries a few hundred thousand clones, about nine tenths recorded once. The specimen sequenced was PBMCs or T cells enriched from blood (not recorded which). The receptors here all came from a man between 18 and 29 years old with acute COVID-19.

This sequence joins TRBV2 and TRBJ2-1, with 12 bases that match TRBD2. V trimming: 5 bases; J trimming: 2 bases; junction bases outside the gene matches: 1. The CDR3 is made up of 15 amino acids. Germline CDR1 is SNHLY and CDR2 is FYNNEI. This CDR3 reads CASSRTSGTYNEQFF. CDR3 in DNA: TGTGCCAGCAGTCGGACTAGCGGGACCTACAATGAGCAGTTCTTC.

The chain has TRBV6-5 and TRBJ1-2; D unresolved. Trimming took 5 bases from V and 4 from J, leaving 11 bases between them. Germline V gives CDR1 MNHEY, CDR2 SVGAGI. CDR3 length equals 13 residues. This CDR3 reads CASSSIGGYGYTF. As DNA, the CDR3 is TGTGCCAGCAGTAGCATTGGAGGCTATGGCTACACCTTC.

This chain links TRBV4-1 with TRBJ1-5; 10 bases fit TRBD1. CDR1 is MGHRA and CDR2 is YSYEKL in the germline V gene. With V trimmed by 5 bases and J by 5 bases, 12 bases remained unmatched. There are 17 residues in the CDR3. The DNA for the CDR3 is TGCGCCAGCAGCGACTTTGCGCGGACAGGGGGGGATCAGCCCCAGCATTTT. This codes for CASSDFARTGGDQPQHF.

The chain employs TRBV10-2 and TRBJ1-4, with unresolved D. The CDR3 runs 17 residues. The V end lost 4 bases, the J end lost 3 bases, and 18 bases lay between the germline ends. Germline loops: CDR1 WSHSY, CDR2 SAAADI. The CDR3 DNA is TGCGCCAGCAGTGTGGCAAGACAAACTCAGTCTAATGAAAAACTGTTTTTT. Translation gives CASSVARQTQSNEKLFF.

The rearrangement uses TRBV5-5 and TRBJ1-2; 10 bases are a match to TRBD1. Germline V lookup: CDR1 SGHKS, CDR2 YYEKEE (reference sequence). The J segment lost 8 bases and the V segment lost 4 bases, leaving 5 bases of the junction unmatched. CDR3 length: 13 amino acids. CDR3 DNA sequence: TGTGCCAGCAGCACAGGGACAGGGGCCGGCTACACCTTC. Protein sequence: CASSTGTGAGYTF.